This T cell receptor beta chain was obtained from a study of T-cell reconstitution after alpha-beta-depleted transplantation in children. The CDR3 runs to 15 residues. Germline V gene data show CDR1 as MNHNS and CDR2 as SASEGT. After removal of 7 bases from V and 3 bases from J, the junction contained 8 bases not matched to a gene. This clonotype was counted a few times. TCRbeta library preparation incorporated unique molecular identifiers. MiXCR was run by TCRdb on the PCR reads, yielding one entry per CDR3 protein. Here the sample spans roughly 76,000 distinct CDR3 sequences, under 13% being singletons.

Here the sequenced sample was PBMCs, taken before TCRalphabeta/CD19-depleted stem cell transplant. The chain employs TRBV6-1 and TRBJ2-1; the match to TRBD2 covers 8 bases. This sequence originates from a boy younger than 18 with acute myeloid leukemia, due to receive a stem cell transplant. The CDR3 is CASTLSGAIYNEQFF. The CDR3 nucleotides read TGTGCCAGCACTCTTAGCGGGGCGATCTACAATGAGCAGTTCTTC.